The rows below give T cell receptor beta chains drawn from one sample of a study of T cells in Graves' hyperthyroidism and ophthalmopathy. MiXCR, applied by TCRdb to the multiplex PCR reads, yields one record per CDR3 protein. The table has 400,000 or so distinct CDR3 sequences, more than 12% seen once. Material for sequencing was blood. The receptors were sampled from a man in his fifties with Graves' ophthalmopathy. Both conserved end residues are part of each CDR3. A D gene is named only where the DNA matches it firmly. Size is stated for part of the rows, as once, few or many counts, or as a class when the clone is expanded.

clone size	D gene	CDR3 length	J gene	V gene	CDR3 protein	CDR3 DNA
many	TRBD1	15	TRBJ2-2	TRBV2	CASSWGTGLTGELFF	TGTGCCAGCAGTTGGGGGACAGGGCTGACCGGGGAGCTGTTTTTT
many	.	17	TRBJ2-5	TRBV5-1	CASSLKNRIGFQETQYF	TGCGCCAGCAGCTTGAAGAACAGAATTGGATTCCAAGAGACCCAGTACTTC
many	TRBD2	15	TRBJ2-7	TRBV28	CASSSGGGPTYEQYF	TGTGCCAGCAGTTCCGGGGGGGGCCCAACCTACGAGCAGTACTTC
many	TRBD1	15	TRBJ2-7	TRBV12-3/TRBV12-4	CASSRVTGTAYEQYF	TGTGCCAGCAGCCGAGTGACAGGGACAGCTTACGAGCAGTACTTC
many	.	16	TRBJ2-7	TRBV12-3/TRBV12-4	CASSFGGTRLSYEQYF	TGTGCCAGCAGTTTTGGGGGGACCCGACTTTCCTACGAGCAGTACTTC
.	TRBD2	17	TRBJ2-7	TRBV27	CASSSTPLSGRGYEQYF	TGTGCCAGCAGTTCTACCCCCCTAAGCGGGAGGGGTTACGAGCAGTACTTC
many	TRBD2	15	TRBJ2-1	TRBV20-1	CSAHTPGLAGYEQFF	TGCAGTGCTCACACACCGGGACTAGCGGGATATGAGCAGTTCTTC
many	.	15	TRBJ1-1	TRBV2	CASSEAYNKNTEAFF	TGTGCCAGCAGTGAAGCGTATAATAAGAACACTGAAGCTTTCTTT
many	.	15	TRBJ2-5	TRBV11-1	CASSLKFQSQETQYF	TGTGCCAGCAGCTTAAAGTTCCAGTCACAAGAGACCCAGTACTTC
many	.	16	TRBJ2-1	TRBV7-9	CASSLAHEVSRNEQFF	TGTGCCAGCAGCTTAGCTCACGAGGTCTCGCGGAATGAGCAGTTCTTC
.	.	12	TRBJ2-5	TRBV20-1	CSAGGWGETQYF	TGCAGTGCCGGAGGGTGGGGAGAGACCCAGTACTTC
.	TRBD2	16	TRBJ2-3	TRBV7-8	CASSLGVGGRGDTQYF	TGTGCCAGCAGCTTAGGAGTAGGCGGGAGGGGAGATACGCAGTATTTT
many	.	15	TRBJ2-7	TRBV28	CASSLMLMGAYEQYF	TGTGCCAGCAGTTTGATGCTCATGGGCGCCTACGAGCAGTACTTC
many	.	15	TRBJ2-1	TRBV2	CASSEGGLSFNEQFF	TGTGCCAGCAGCGAGGGGGGATTGAGCTTCAATGAGCAGTTCTTC
many	TRBD2	18	TRBJ2-1	TRBV12-3/TRBV12-4	CASSPFPLAGGVKGEQFF	TGTGCCAGCAGTCCGTTTCCCCTAGCGGGGGGGGTGAAGGGAGAGCAGTTCTTC
many	.	12	TRBJ2-3	TRBV30	CAWNGPTDTQYF	TGTGCCTGGAACGGGCCCACAGATACGCAGTATTTT
few	.	13	TRBJ1-2	TRBV6-1	CASSENWAEGYTF	TGTGCCAGCAGTGAAAATTGGGCGGAAGGCTACACCTTC
.	.	15	TRBJ1-2	TRBV14	CASSQESGAIYGYTF	TGTGCCAGCAGCCAAGAGTCGGGGGCCATTTATGGCTACACCTTC
.	TRBD2	14	TRBJ2-1	TRBV20-1	CSAPTSGSRNEQSF	TGCAGTGCGCCGACTAGCGGGAGTAGGAATGAGCAGTCCTTC
many	.	12	TRBJ2-1	TRBV28	CASSLSTSEQFF	TGTGCCAGCAGTTTAAGTACTAGTGAGCAGTTCTTC